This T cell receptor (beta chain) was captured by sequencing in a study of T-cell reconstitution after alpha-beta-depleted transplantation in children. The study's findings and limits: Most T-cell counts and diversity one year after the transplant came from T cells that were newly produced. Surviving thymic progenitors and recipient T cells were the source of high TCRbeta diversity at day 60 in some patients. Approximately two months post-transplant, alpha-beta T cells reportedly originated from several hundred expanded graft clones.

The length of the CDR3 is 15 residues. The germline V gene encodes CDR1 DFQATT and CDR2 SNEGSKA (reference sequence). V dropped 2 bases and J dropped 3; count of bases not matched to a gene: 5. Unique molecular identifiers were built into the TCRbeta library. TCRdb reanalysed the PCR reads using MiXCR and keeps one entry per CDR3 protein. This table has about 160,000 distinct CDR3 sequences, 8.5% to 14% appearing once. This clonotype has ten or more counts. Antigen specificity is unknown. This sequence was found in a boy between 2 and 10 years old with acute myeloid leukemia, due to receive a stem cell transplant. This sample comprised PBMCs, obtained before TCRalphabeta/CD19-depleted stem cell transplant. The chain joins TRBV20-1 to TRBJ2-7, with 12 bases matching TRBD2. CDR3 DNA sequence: TGCAGTGCTAGACCCTGGACTAGCGGGAACTACGAGCAGTACTTC. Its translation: CSARPWTSGNYEQYF.